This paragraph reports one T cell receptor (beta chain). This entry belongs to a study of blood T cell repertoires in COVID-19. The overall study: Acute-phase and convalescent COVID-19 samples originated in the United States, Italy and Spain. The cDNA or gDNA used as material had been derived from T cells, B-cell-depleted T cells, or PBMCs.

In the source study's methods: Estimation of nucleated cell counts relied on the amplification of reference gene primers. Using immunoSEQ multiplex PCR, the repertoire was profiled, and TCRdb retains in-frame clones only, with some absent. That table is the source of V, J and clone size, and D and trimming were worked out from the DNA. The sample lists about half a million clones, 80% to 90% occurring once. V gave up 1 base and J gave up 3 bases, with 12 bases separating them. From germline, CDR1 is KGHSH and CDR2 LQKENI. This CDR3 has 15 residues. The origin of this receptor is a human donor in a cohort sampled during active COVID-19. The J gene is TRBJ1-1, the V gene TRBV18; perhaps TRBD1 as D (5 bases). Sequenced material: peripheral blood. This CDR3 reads CASSPLGGWDTEAFF. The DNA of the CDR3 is TGTGCCAGCTCACCACTGGGGGGTTGGGACACTGAAGCTTTCTTT.